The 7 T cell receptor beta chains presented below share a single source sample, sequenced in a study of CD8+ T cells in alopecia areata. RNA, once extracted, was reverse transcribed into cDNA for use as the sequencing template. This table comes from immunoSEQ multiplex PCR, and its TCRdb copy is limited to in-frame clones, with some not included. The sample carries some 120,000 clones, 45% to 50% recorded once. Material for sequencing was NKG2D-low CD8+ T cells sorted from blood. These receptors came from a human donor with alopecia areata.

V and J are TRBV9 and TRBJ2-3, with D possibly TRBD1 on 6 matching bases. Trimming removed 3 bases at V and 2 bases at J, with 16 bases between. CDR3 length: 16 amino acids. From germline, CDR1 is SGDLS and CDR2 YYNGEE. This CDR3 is CASSANPGHVTDTQYF. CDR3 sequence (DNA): TGTGCCAGCAGCGCTAATCCGGGACACGTCACAGATACGCAGTATTTT.

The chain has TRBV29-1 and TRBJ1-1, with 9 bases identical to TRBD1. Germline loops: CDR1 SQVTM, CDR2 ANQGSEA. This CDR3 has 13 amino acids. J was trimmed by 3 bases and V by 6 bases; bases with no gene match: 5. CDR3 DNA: TGCAGCGTCCGGACAGGGGAAGACACTGAAGCTTTCTTT. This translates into CSVRTGEDTEAFF.

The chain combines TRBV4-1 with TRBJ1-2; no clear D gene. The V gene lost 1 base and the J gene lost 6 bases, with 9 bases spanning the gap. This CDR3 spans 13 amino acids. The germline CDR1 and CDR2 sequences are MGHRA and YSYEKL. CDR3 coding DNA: TGCGCCAGCAGCCAAGTGGGAGTGGATGGCTACACCTTC. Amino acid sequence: CASSQVGVDGYTF.

CDR3 loop: CASSQGRAGAFF. The CDR3 DNA reads TGCGCCAGCAGCCAAGGGAGGGCAGGAGCTTTCTTT. The chain couples TRBV4-1 to TRBJ1-1; unclear D gene. Germline V gene lookup returns CDR1 MGHRA and CDR2 YSYEKL. The CDR3 runs to 12 residues. Trimming removed 1 base from V and 10 bases from J, with 10 bases in between.

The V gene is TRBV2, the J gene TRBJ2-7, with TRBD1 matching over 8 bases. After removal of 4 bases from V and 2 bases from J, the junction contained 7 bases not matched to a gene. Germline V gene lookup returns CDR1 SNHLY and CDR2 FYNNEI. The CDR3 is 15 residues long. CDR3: CASSAPTGVAYEQYF. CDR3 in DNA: TGTGCCAGCAGTGCCCCGACAGGGGTGGCCTACGAGCAGTACTTC.

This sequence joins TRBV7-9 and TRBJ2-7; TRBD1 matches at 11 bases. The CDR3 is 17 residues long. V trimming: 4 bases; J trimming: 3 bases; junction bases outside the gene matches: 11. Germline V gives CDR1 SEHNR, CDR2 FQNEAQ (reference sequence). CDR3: CASSSTTGDRGNYEQYF. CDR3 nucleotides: TGTGCCAGCAGCTCTACCACCGGGGACAGGGGGAACTACGAGCAGTACTTC.

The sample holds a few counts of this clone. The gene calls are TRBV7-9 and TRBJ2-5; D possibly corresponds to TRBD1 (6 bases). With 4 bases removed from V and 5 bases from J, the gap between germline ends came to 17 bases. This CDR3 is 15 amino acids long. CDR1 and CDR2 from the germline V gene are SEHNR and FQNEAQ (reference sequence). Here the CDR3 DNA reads TGTGCCAGCAGCTCCCCGAGTCAGGGGCGGGAGACCCAGTACTTC. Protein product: CASSSPSQGRETQYF.